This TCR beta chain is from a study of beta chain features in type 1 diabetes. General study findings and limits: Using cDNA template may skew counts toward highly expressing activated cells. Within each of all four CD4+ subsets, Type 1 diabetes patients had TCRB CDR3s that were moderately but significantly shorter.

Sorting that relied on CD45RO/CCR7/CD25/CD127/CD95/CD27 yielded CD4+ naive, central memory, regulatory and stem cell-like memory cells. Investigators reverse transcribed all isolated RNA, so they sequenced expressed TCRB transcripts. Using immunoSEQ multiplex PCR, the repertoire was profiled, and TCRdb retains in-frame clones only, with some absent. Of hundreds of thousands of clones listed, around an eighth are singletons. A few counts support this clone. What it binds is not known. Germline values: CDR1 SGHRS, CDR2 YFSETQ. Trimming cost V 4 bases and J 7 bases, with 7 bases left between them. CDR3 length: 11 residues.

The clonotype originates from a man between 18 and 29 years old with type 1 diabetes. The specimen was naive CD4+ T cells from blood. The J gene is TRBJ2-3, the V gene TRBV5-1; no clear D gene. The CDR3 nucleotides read TGCGCCAGCAGCCAGAGCCATACGCAGTATTTT. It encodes CASSQSHTQYF. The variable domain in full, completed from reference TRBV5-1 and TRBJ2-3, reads KAGVTQTPRYLIKTRGQQVTLSCSPISGHRSVSWYQQTPGQGLQFLFEYFSETQRNKGNFPGRFSGRQFSNSRSEMNVSTLELGDSALYLCASSQSHTQYFGPGTRLTVL.